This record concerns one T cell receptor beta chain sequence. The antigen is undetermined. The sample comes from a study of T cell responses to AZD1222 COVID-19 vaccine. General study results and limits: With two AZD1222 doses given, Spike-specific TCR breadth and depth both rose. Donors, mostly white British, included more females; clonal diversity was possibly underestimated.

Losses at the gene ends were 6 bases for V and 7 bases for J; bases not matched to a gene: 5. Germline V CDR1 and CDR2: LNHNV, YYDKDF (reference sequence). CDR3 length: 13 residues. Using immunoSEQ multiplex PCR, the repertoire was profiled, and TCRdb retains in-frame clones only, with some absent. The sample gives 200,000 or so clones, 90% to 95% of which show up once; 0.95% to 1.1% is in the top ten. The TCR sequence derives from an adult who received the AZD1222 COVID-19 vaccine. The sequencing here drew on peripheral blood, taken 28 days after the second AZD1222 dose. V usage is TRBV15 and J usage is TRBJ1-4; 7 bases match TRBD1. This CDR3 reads CATRRGQGEKLFF. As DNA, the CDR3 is TGTGCCACCAGGAGGGGGCAGGGTGAAAAACTGTTTTTT. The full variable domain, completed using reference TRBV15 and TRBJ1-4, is DAMVIQNPRYQVTQFGKPVTLSCSQTLNHNVMYWYQQKSSQAPKLLFHYYDKDFNNEADTPDNFQSRRPNTSFCFLDIRSPGLGDTAMYLCATRRGQGEKLFFGSGTQLSVL.